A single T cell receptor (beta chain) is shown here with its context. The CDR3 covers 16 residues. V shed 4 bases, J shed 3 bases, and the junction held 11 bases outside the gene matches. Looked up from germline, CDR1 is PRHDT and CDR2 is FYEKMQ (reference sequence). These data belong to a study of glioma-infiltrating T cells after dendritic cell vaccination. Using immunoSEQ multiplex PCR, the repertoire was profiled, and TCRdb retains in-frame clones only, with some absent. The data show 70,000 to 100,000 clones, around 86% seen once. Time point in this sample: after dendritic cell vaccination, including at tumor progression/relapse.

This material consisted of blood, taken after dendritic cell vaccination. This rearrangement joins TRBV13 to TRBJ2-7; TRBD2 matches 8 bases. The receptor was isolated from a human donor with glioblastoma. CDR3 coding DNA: TGTGCCAGCAGCTCCTCGCAGCGGGGGAGTTTCTACGAGCAGTACTTC. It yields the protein CASSSSQRGSFYEQYF. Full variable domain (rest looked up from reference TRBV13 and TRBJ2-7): AAGVIQSPRHLIKEKRETATLKCYPIPRHDTVYWYQQGPGQDPQFLISFYEKMQSDKGSIPDRFSAQQFSDYHSELNMSSLELGDSALYFCASSSSQRGSFYEQYFGPGTRLTVT.